The sequence of this TCR beta chain was determined in a study of blood T cell repertoires in COVID-19. Trimming pared 5 bases from V and 1 base from J, leaving 11 bases between. Germline V CDR1 and CDR2: ENHRY, SYGVKD. The CDR3 totals 14 residues. Produced via immunoSEQ multiplex PCR; TCRdb's table is partial and in-frame only. Here the sample spans 140,000 or so clones, over 80% being singletons. The chain links TRBV10-3 to TRBJ1-1; D is possibly TRBD1 (6 bases). The receptor's source is a woman between 35 and 50 years old who had recovered from COVID-19. Sequenced input: PBMCs or T cells enriched from blood (not recorded which). The CDR3 protein is CAISPTGGNTEAFF. DNA for the CDR3: TGTGCCATCAGTCCGACAGGAGGGAACACTGAAGCTTTCTTT.